These 21 T cell receptor beta chains were all obtained from the same sample, sequenced in a study of shared clonotypes between healthy human individuals (TCRdb year 2020). Libraries were constructed by the immunoSEQ multiplex PCR assay. TCRdb took this table from immuneACCESS and kept in-frame rearrangements with V and J called. Such tables lack part of the clones; where checked against another copy, unresolved V genes explain under half of the gap, and the rest is unexplained. The sample table holds about 1,800,000 clones, of which 85% to 95% were seen once. 1% to 1.5% of the sample is in the top ten clones. CD8 naive samples consisted of CD45RO-negative cells that were positively selected for CCR7, yielding a CD45RA+CCR7+ population without TemRA cells. Sequencing was carried out using naive CD8+ T cells sorted from blood. Interpreted using the paper, the cell subset or site label stands for: CD45RA+CCR7+. These receptors all come from a young man in good health.

CDR3 sequence: CAFQAYSTSGYTF. DNA for the CDR3: TGTGCCTTCCAAGCTTATTCGACTAGTGGCTACACCTTC. The genes are TRBV30 and TRBJ1-2; D uncertain. The CDR3 sequence is 13 residues long. Trimming took off 7 bases at V and 7 bases at J, with 19 bases between the two ends. Germline values: CDR1 GTSNPN, CDR2 SVGIG (reference sequence).

This clone occurred once. The chain is built from TRBV7-2 and TRBJ1-2; 7 nucleotides match TRBD1. From germline, CDR1 is SGHTA and CDR2 FQGNSA. V shed 0 bases, J shed 3 bases, and the junction held 4 bases outside the gene matches. The CDR3 contains 15 residues. CDR3 in DNA: TGTGCCAGCAGCTTAGCAGGGGGCGCTTACTATGGCTACACCTTC. It is translated as CASSLAGGAYYGYTF.

The CDR3 here is CASSVGGGSINEQYF. The CDR3 DNA sequence: TGTGCCAGCAGCGTAGGGGGCGGGAGTATCAACGAGCAGTACTTC. This rearrangement joins TRBV9 to TRBJ2-7; 7 bases fit TRBD2. There are 15 residues in the CDR3. CDR1 is SGDLS, CDR2 YYNGEE, per germline. The V and J ends lost 0 bases and 5 bases, in that order; junction bases with no gene match: 8.

This clone occurred a few times. The V and J genes are TRBV27 and TRBJ2-1, with TRBD2 identical over 9 bases. This CDR3 comprises 15 residues. Germline V gene lookup returns CDR1 MNHEY and CDR2 SMNVEV (reference sequence). Trimming at V came to 3 bases and at J to 4 bases, leaving 4 bases not matched to a gene. CDR3 loop: CASSLASGAYNEQFF. The CDR3 nucleotides read TGTGCCAGCAGTTTGGCTAGCGGGGCATACAATGAGCAGTTCTTC.

The CDR3 protein is CASSQDLEGLEETQYF. The DNA for the CDR3 is TGCGCCAGCAGCCAAGATCTCGAGGGATTGGAAGAGACCCAGTACTTC. The J gene is TRBJ2-5, the V gene TRBV4-3; TRBD2 is a possible D gene (5 bases). CDR3 length: 16 amino acids. The V gene lost 0 bases and the J gene lost 3 bases, with 14 bases spanning the gap. The germline V gene encodes CDR1 LGHNA and CDR2 YSLEER.

This clone has just one count. This chain connects TRBV18 to TRBJ2-5, with 7 bases fitting TRBD1. V lost 3 bases to trimming and J lost 1 base; unmatched junction nucleotides: 5. The CDR3 is 15 amino acids. Germline-derived CDR1 and CDR2 are KGHSH and LQKENI. The CDR3 DNA follows: TGTGCCAGCTCACCTTTAGACAGGGCCCAAGAGACCCAGTACTTC. As protein: CASSPLDRAQETQYF. Full variable domain (missing parts from reference TRBV18 and TRBJ2-5): NAGVMQNPRHLVRRRGQEARLRCSPMKGHSHVYWYRQLPEEGLKFMVYLQKENIIDESGMPKERFSAEFPKEGPSILRIQQVVRGDSAAYFCASSPLDRAQETQYFGPGTRLLVL.

This clone has only a few counts. The rearrangement uses TRBV27 and TRBJ2-7, with D perhaps given as TRBD1 or TRBD2 (6 bases each). V lost 6 bases and J lost 3, with 15 bases in between. This CDR3 spans 14 amino acids. The V gene's germline CDR1 is MNHEY and CDR2 SMNVEV (reference sequence). CDR3 amino acids: CASSHRGPHYEQYF. The CDR3 DNA reads TGTGCCAGCAGCCACCGGGGGCCCCACTACGAGCAGTACTTC.

This rearrangement joins TRBV7-8 to TRBJ2-7; D is possibly TRBD1 or TRBD2 (6 bases each). V was shortened by 2 bases and J by 5 bases, with 13 bases between the two germline ends. Germline V gene lookup returns CDR1 SGHVS and CDR2 FQNEAQ. This CDR3 contains 14 residues. CDR3 sequence (DNA): TGTGCCAGCAGCTTACAGGGGACTGCTCACGAGCAGTACTTC. Protein product: CASSLQGTAHEQYF.

The chain links TRBV6-6 to TRBJ1-4; possible D gene TRBD1, 5 bases. The CDR3 length is 13 residues. Germline V gene lookup returns CDR1 MNHNY and CDR2 SVGAGI (reference sequence). Trimming removed 8 bases at V and 3 bases at J, with 10 bases between. DNA of the CDR3: TGTGCCAGCCTCAGGGTTGCTAATGAAAAACTGTTTTTT. This gives the protein CASLRVANEKLFF.

The chain joins TRBV6-1 to TRBJ1-6; no clear D gene. The germline gives CDR1 MNHNS, CDR2 SASEGT. With 1 base removed from V and 11 bases from J, the gap between germline ends came to 9 bases. CDR3 length equals 13 residues. DNA for the CDR3: TGTGCCAGCAGTGAAGGAGGGTTTGCACCCCTCCACTTT. This codes for CASSEGGFAPLHF.

The gene calls are TRBV7-9 and TRBJ1-5, with D unclear. This CDR3 is 14 amino acids long. The V gene lost 1 base and the J gene lost 5 bases, with 9 bases spanning the gap. CDR1 and CDR2 from the germline V gene are SEHNR and FQNEAQ (reference sequence). The CDR3 sequence is CASSLERFDQPQHF. CDR3 sequence (DNA): TGTGCCAGCAGCTTAGAGAGGTTTGATCAGCCCCAGCATTTT.

Comments on this clone: Other DNA sequences in this sample translate to the same CDR3. The V gene is TRBV27, the J gene TRBJ2-7, with no clear D. Germline V gene sequence: CDR1 MNHEY, CDR2 SMNVEV (reference sequence). The CDR3 extends over 13 amino acids. V lost 3 bases, J lost 3 bases, and 9 bases lay in between. In nucleotides, the CDR3 is TGTGCCAGCAGTTTTTCAGGCGTCTACGAGCAGTACTTC. It yields the protein CASSFSGVYEQYF.

The chain carries TRBV7-9 and TRBJ2-3; TRBD2 matches at 14 bases. Germline values: CDR1 SEHNR, CDR2 FQNEAQ (reference sequence). CDR3 length: 18 amino acids. V trimming: 2 bases; J trimming: 2 bases; junction bases outside the gene matches: 6. CDR3 sequence (DNA): TGTGCCAGCAGCTTACCCCGACTAGCGGGGGGGCTCACAGATACGCAGTATTTT. This sequence encodes CASSLPRLAGGLTDTQYF.

This rearrangement joins TRBV7-9 to TRBJ2-1; 7 bases align to TRBD1. J lost 2 bases, V lost 4 bases, and 5 bases had no gene match. Per the germline V gene, CDR1 is SEHNR and CDR2 is FQNEAQ (reference sequence). The length of the CDR3 is 15 residues. The CDR3 coding sequence is TGTGCCAGCAGCTCCACAGGGGAACCCTACAATGAGCAGTTCTTC. This translates into CASSSTGEPYNEQFF.

The chain is built from TRBV27 and TRBJ1-4; D gene uncertain. The CDR3 is 15 amino acids. V lost 3 bases and J lost 8, with 16 bases in between. CDR1 is MNHEY and CDR2 is SMNVEV in the germline V gene (reference sequence). The CDR3 nucleotides read TGTGCCAGCAGTTTCTCCGGGATCCAAGGGGAAAAACTGTTTTTT. This encodes CASSFSGIQGEKLFF.

A single count supports this clone. The chain combines TRBV6-6 with TRBJ1-3, with a weak D call TRBD1 (5 bases). CDR1 is MNHNY, CDR2 SVGAGI, per germline (reference sequence). The CDR3 consists of 16 residues. V dropped 6 bases and J dropped 2 bases, with 17 bases sitting between them. The CDR3 DNA reads as TGTGCCAGCAGCTCTAACCGGGGGGAAACTGGAAACACCATATATTTT. The encoded protein is CASSSNRGETGNTIYF.

This chain links TRBV2 with TRBJ1-1; unclear D gene. The CDR3 covers 15 residues. Trimming took 2 bases from V and 0 from J, leaving 10 bases between them. The germline V gene encodes CDR1 SNHLY and CDR2 FYNNEI. The DNA for the CDR3 is TGTGCCAGCAGTGAAAGGGTGGCCATGAACACTGAAGCTTTCTTT. It specifies CASSERVAMNTEAFF.

The V and J genes are TRBV19 and TRBJ1-2; 7 nucleotides agree with TRBD1. CDR3 length: 15 residues. Germline loops: CDR1 LNHDA, CDR2 SQIVND (reference sequence). J was trimmed by 4 bases and V by 0 bases; bases with no gene match: 5. The CDR3 coding sequence is TGTGCCAGTAGTATAGACCCCGGGACAGCCTATGGCTACACCTTC. It encodes CASSIDPGTAYGYTF.

To note about this clone: This sample also contains other DNA sequences that code for the same CDR3. J is TRBJ2-7 and V is TRBV29-1; the D gene is possibly TRBD2 (5 bases). This CDR3 contains 13 residues. Germline lookup yields CDR1 SQVTM and CDR2 ANQGSEA. V was pared by 1 base and J by 2 bases, with 9 bases between. The CDR3 protein is CSVEGGGTYEQYF. In DNA form, the CDR3 reads TGCAGCGTTGAAGGCGGAGGAACCTACGAGCAGTACTTC.

This chain connects TRBV7-2 to TRBJ2-5; TRBD2 is a possible D gene (6 bases). V shed 5 bases and J shed 4 bases, with 23 bases lying between them. Per germline, CDR1 SGHTA and CDR2 FQGNSA. The CDR3 covers 17 residues. The chain's CDR3 is CASSPQWGEQGGETQYF. Here the CDR3 DNA reads TGTGCCAGCAGCCCACAATGGGGGGAGCAGGGTGGAGAGACCCAGTACTTC.

This chain joins TRBV27 and TRBJ1-4; D is perhaps TRBD1 (5 bases). From germline, CDR1 is MNHEY and CDR2 SMNVEV (reference sequence). This CDR3 has 15 amino acids. Trimming shortened V by 4 bases and J by 4 bases, and 13 bases separated the two germline ends. DNA for the CDR3: TGTGCCAGCAGTTCGGTGGACACCGTTAATGAAAAACTGTTTTTT. Translating gives CASSSVDTVNEKLFF.